This T cell receptor beta chain was identified during a study of T cells in Graves' hyperthyroidism and ophthalmopathy. Findings and caveats of the study: The majority of expanded thyroid clonotypes above 0.001 also appeared in blood.

This clonotype was counted between two and nine times. The antigen is not known. Researchers defined stable Graves' hyperthyroidism as no ophthalmopathy progression within 18 months. From RNA transcripts, TCR beta CDR3 regions were amplified. HTBI primers drove first-round RT-PCR of the TCR CDR3. TCRdb fed the multiplex PCR reads into MiXCR, producing one record per CDR3 protein. The sample records hundreds of thousands of distinct CDR3 sequences, 14% being singletons. The material sequenced was blood. The receptor's source is a woman aged 18-35 years with Graves' hyperthyroidism.

CDR3 sequence: CASSLAGEWNTGELFF. The CDR3 nucleotides are TGTGCCAGCAGCTTAGCTGGGGAGTGGAACACCGGGGAGCTGTTTTTT. The rearrangement joins TRBV7-9 to TRBJ2-2; weak D call: TRBD2 (5 bases). Trimming removed 0 bases from V and 1 base from J, with 9 bases in between. Germline loops: CDR1 SEHNR, CDR2 FQNEAQ (reference sequence). This CDR3 is 16 amino acids long. Filled out from reference TRBV7-9 and TRBJ2-2, the complete variable domain reads DTGVSQNPRHKITKRGQNVTFRCDPISEHNRLYWYRQTLGQGPEFLTYFQNEAQLEKSRLLSDRFSAERPKGSFSTLEIQRTEQGDSAMYLCASSLAGEWNTGELFFGEGSRLTVL.